This T cell receptor beta chain was documented in a study of CD8 T cells in ankylosing spondylitis. This clonotype was counted many times. Deletions cut 1 base from V and 1 base from J, with 3 bases between. CDR1 SGDLS and CDR2 YYNGEE come from the germline V gene. The CDR3 contains 13 residues. Via MiXCR, TCRdb re-called the 5' RACE reads, giving one row per CDR3 protein. The table includes roughly 42,000 distinct CDR3 sequences, 2.5% to 3.5% detected once. This chain joins TRBV9 and TRBJ2-1; D unresolved. The sequence came from a male donor with ankylosing spondylitis or in good health (not recorded which). Sequencing was performed on blood, either unsorted or a sorted T cell fraction (not recorded which). CDR3 bases: TGTGCCAGCAGCGTACAGTCCTACAATGAGCAGTTCTTC. Amino acids: CASSVQSYNEQFF. Full variable domain (outside the CDR3, taken from reference TRBV9 and TRBJ2-1): DSGVTQTPKHLITATGQRVTLRCSPRSGDLSVYWYQQSLDQGLQFLIQYYNGEERAKGNILERFSAQQFPDLHSELNLSSLELGDSALYFCASSVQSYNEQFFGPGTRLTVL.